The clone carrying this TCR beta chain has ten or more counts. Its antigen is not known. The data derive from a study of T cells in Graves' hyperthyroidism and ophthalmopathy. Exclusion criteria comprised uncontrolled infection, other autoimmune disease, pregnancy or lactation. General study points: Within blood appeared most thyroid clonotypes that had expanded above 0.001. Through a model of 13 V-J features, ophthalmopathy was separated from stable hyperthyroidism. Before onset, ophthalmopathy was predicted by the model a median 6.5 months earlier.

Researchers took RNA transcripts and amplified the TCR beta CDR3 regions from them. Using the HTBI primer set, a first-round RT-PCR was run on the TCR CDR3. In TCRdb, the multiplex PCR reads were re-called with MiXCR into one record per CDR3 protein. The data show about 640,000 distinct CDR3 sequences, roughly 15% seen once. V shed 6 bases and J 6 bases; nucleotides not matched to a gene: 3. Germline V gives CDR1 MDHEN, CDR2 SYDVKM. The CDR3 consists of 14 residues. Sequencing input: blood. This chain uses TRBV28 with TRBJ2-1; the match to TRBD2 covers 12 bases. The TCR sequence derives from a woman aged 50 to 65 with Graves' ophthalmopathy. The CDR3 reads CASSTSGRFNEQFF. As DNA, the CDR3 is TGTGCCAGCAGCACTAGCGGGAGGTTCAATGAGCAGTTCTTC.